This T cell receptor beta chain comes out of a study of blood T cells in healthy people across ages (dated by TCRdb to about 2015). A note on the overall study: In model experiments, template switching captured roughly one uniquely barcoded TCR beta cDNA molecule for every two T cells. The study measured age-related changes in TCR beta repertoire diversity using deep sequencing normalized with unique cDNA molecular identifiers. The donors were divided into four age groups: young (average 16 years), middle-aged (roughly 40), aged (roughly 60) and long-lived (82). To avoid experimental bias, donors of different ages were distributed randomly across sequencing lanes. Two additional independent replicas of 1 million unique cDNA reads from the same blood draw were analyzed for two donors (one aged 18 to 29 and one aged 80 or older). What the work shows at the level of the full study, not this receptor alone: Since profiling was done on bulk unsorted PBMCs, naive and antigen-experienced compartments could not be conclusively compared. Because the CMV infection status of the donors was unknown, age-related changes in expanded clonotypes may potentially have been confounded. There was a strong correlation between observed TCR beta diversity and the percentage of naive T cells measured by flow cytometry. Compared with the aged group, the long-lived group had more naive CD4+ T cells, fewer expanded clones and increased TCR diversity, a pattern suggesting age selection. Estimates of total diversity based on one million sequenced T cells were considered lower bounds and underestimates. Observed TCR beta diversity per million T cells fell roughly linearly with age, and a significant reduction was already apparent by age approximately 40.

Receptors were amplified or captured by 5' RACE. The sequencer was an Illumina HiSeq 2500. A second PCR of roughly 7 to 12 cycles was run with a J-beta primer mix and a sample-barcoded 5' primer. A template-switch 5' adaptor carrying 12 random nucleotides introduced a unique molecular identifier onto each TCR beta cDNA molecule. Each sample yielded at least 3 million CDR3-containing paired-end reads. The Mint cDNA synthesis kit, primed by a TRBC-specific oligonucleotide, was used to synthesize first-strand cDNA from all RNA. Following uracil-DNA glycosylase treatment, a first 18-cycle PCR with universal primers M1SS and BC2_uni_R was performed on all cDNA. Regarding the original processing steps: For normalization, 1 million high-quality reads, each with a distinct molecular identifier, were randomly selected from each sample. Reads with shared molecular identifiers were discarded instead of being binned into consensus sequences. MiTCR, set to a Q25 quality threshold and the strictest error-elimination algorithm, was used for CDR3 identification, clonotype clustering and error correction. A nonparametric unseen species model with Euler transformation was used to estimate a lower bound on total TCR beta diversity. Through fastp at Q25 and MiXCR, TCRdb rebuilt clones from the public reads, retaining in-frame beta chains. CDR3 protein sequences are deduplicated, and each keeps its most common genes and DNA. Here the V and J calls rest on TCRdb's processing, not on the authors' analysis. This sample lists 700,000 to 900,000 distinct CDR3 sequences; roughly 53% were detected once. Of the sample, about 42% is held by the ten largest clones.

On this clonotype: Its antigen remains unidentified. No much larger clone exists at a distance of one base, and base qualities are not known.

The donors were 40 or so Caucasian individuals from Russia, aged roughly 6 to 100 years, who were systemically healthy. Around 10 milliliters of peripheral blood were collected from each donor into EDTA-treated Vacutainer tubes. PBMCs were isolated by Ficoll-Paque density-gradient centrifugation, with at least 6 million obtained per sample. Total RNA was extracted from PBMCs with Trizol reagent, with at least 5 micrograms obtained per sample. For every donor, flow cytometry on a PBMC aliquot measured the percentage of naive CD45RAhigh/CD27high T cells. Deletion took 6 bases off V and 5 bases off J, with a span of 11 bases between the germline ends. From the cysteine up to the phenylalanine, the CDR3 has a length of 13 residues. Of the read, only the CDR3 DNA is kept; its 39 bases are in frame from base 1.

The clonotype was recovered from an elderly man in good health. Sequencing used blood. The rearranged segments are TRBV12-3 or TRBV12-4 and TRBJ1-5, with no D gene named confidently. CDR3 loop: CASSRQRYQPQHF. The DNA reads TGTGCCAGCAGCCGGCAACGGTATCAGCCCCAGCATTTT.